This entry is about one T cell receptor beta chain. The method was immunoSEQ multiplex PCR; TCRdb's version includes in-frame clones alone and lacks a portion of them. Altogether tens of thousands of clones are present, around 83% being singletons, with the ten largest covering less than 0.85%. Looked up from germline, CDR1 is MNHEY and CDR2 is SMNVEV (reference sequence). This CDR3 region has 13 residues. Trimming removed 4 bases at V and 7 bases at J, with 13 bases between. The sample is drawn from a study of OX40 agonist ivuxolimab in advanced cancers. The V and J genes are TRBV27 and TRBJ1-2; D remains unclear. The sequence was collected from an adult with an advanced solid tumor such as melanoma, head and neck, liver or kidney cancer. Sequencing used CD4+ or CD8+ T cells sorted from blood, obtained in a trial of the OX40 agonist ivuxolimab. The CDR3 loop reads CASSYRREGGYTF. The CDR3, as DNA: TGTGCCAGCAGTTACCGTCGCGAGGGTGGCTACACCTTC.